The clone carrying this TCR beta chain has only a few counts. Its antigen is unidentified. TCRdb reanalysed the PCR reads using MiXCR and keeps one entry per CDR3 protein. The sample has about 640,000 distinct CDR3 sequences, less than 20% seen once; the top ten hold about 0.9%. The source of the sample is a study of molecular identifiers for immune sequencing clone quantification. With 5 bases clipped from V and 4 bases from J, the junction kept 6 bases outside the gene matches. The CDR3 runs to 16 residues. CDR1 is LGHNA and CDR2 is YSLEER in the germline V gene. Using 10%, 30% or 50% RNA, naive CD8 libraries were derived from roughly 18,000 to 920,000 sorted cells. Study-wide results and caveats: Effector cells kept over 98% of their molecules in clones above 20 RNA copies, while naive cells kept under 1% there.

The chain couples TRBV4-3 to TRBJ2-7; TRBD2 aligns across 15 bases. The sequence came from a human donor in good health. Some libraries in this study had Jurkat cell RNA spiked in. Specimen: naive CD8+ T cells from blood, with Jurkat cell RNA spiked in. The subset: FACS-sorted CD8+CD4-CCR7+CD45RA+ naive T cells. The CDR3 is CASSSGLAGGGYEQYF. In nucleotides, the CDR3 is TGCGCCAGCAGCTCTGGACTAGCGGGGGGGGGATACGAGCAGTACTTC.